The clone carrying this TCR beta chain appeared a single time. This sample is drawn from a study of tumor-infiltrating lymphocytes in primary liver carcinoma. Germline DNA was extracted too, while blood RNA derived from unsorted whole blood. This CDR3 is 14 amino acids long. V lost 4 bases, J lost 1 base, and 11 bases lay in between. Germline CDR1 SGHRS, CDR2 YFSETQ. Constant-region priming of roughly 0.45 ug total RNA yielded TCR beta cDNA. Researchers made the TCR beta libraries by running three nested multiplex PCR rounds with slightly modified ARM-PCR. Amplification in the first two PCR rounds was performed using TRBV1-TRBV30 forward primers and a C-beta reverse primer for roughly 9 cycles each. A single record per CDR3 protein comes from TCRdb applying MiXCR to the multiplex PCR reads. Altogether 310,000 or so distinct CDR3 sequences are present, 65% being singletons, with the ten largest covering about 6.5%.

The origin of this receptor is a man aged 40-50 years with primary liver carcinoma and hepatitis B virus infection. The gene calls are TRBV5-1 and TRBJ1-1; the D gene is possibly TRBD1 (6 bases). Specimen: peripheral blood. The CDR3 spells CASSPGTTNTEAFF. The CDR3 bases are TGCGCCAGCAGCCCCGGGACAACGAACACTGAAGCTTTCTTT.